This TCR beta chain was documented in a study of vaccination effects on CD4 cells after COVID-19. Study overall: Convalescent patients, a few in all, were sampled both early and late after vaccination. Samples gathered post-vaccine arrived a median of 72 days past the second dose.

Culture proceeded for 10 days, and CD4+ T cells were then isolated. The person's infection with SARS-CoV-2, confirmed by PCR, took place between March and December 2020. The vaccine given was either BNT162b2 or mRNA-1273, in two doses. Details on this clone: Its target is unknown.

The data were produced by immunoSEQ multiplex PCR, yet TCRdb's version contains in-frame clones alone and is incomplete. The table shows 45,000 to 55,000 clones, with under 85% occurring only once. V was cut by 6 bases and J by 1 base, with 12 bases left in between. Germline assignment: CDR1 MNHEY and CDR2 SVGAGI. CDR3 length equals 14 residues. This receptor was identified in a human donor who had a prior SARS-CoV-2 infection. The specimen was CD4+ T cells from PBMCs cultured without peptide, collected after COVID-19 vaccination. The V call is TRBV6-5, the J call TRBJ2-5, with a tentative D call TRBD2 (6 bases). DNA for the CDR3: TGTGCCAGCAGGGGGAGGCAGCTCCAAGAGACCCAGTACTTC. It is translated as CASRGRQLQETQYF.